This TCR beta chain was sequenced for a study of OX40 agonist ivuxolimab in advanced cancers. Study background: Patients were infused with ivuxolimab every 2 weeks at 0.01 to 10 mg/kg. Three patients, one with hepatocellular carcinoma and two with cutaneous melanoma, achieved partial responses.

The protocol was immunoSEQ multiplex PCR, while the TCRdb copy is restricted to in-frame clones and leaves out a portion. The sample includes roughly 48,000 clones, 80% to 90% seen only once; the top ten take roughly 2.2%. This CDR3 is 14 amino acids long. From germline, CDR1 is MDHEN and CDR2 SYDVKM. V gave up 6 bases and J gave up 3 bases, with 14 bases separating them. On this clone itself: The antigen is not known.

General study points: Low normalized T-cell clonal expansion was also seen in some nonresponders. CD8+ T cells showed, on average, more clonal expansion than CD4+ cells.

Sequencing was performed on CD4+ or CD8+ T cells sorted from blood, taken in a trial of the OX40 agonist ivuxolimab. The chain uses TRBV28 and TRBJ2-5; no firm D call. The source is an adult with an advanced solid tumor such as melanoma, head and neck, liver or kidney cancer. CDR3 DNA sequence: TGTGCCAGCAGCATTTTGGGCAGTAAAGAGACCCAGTACTTC. Translating gives CASSILGSKETQYF.